Presented here are 24 T cell receptor beta chains from one specimen sequenced in a study of blood T cell repertoires in COVID-19 (dated by TCRdb to 2019 to 2021). The library was obtained by the immunoSEQ multiplex PCR assay. Entries here come from immuneACCESS through TCRdb and include only in-frame sequences with V and J called. Some clones fail to appear in such tables; in the studies checked, an unresolved V gene covers under half of the shortfall, and the cause of the remainder is unknown. The sample table lists under 300,000 clones, 65% to 90% of them with a count of one. The biggest ten clones account for less than 15% of the sample. Specimen: peripheral blood. The source of these receptors is a woman aged 70-85 years with COVID-19, enrolled during active disease.

This chain links TRBV27 with TRBJ2-5; 11 bases map to TRBD2. Germline assignment: CDR1 MNHEY and CDR2 SMNVEV (reference sequence). This CDR3 region has 17 residues. V shed 0 bases and J 5 bases; nucleotides not matched to a gene: 8. In nucleotides, the CDR3 is TGTGCCAGCAGTTTATCCCTAGCGGGGGGCCAAGGGGAGACCCAGTACTTC. Amino acids: CASSLSLAGGQGETQYF.

The rearrangement joins TRBV5-4 to TRBJ2-6; TRBD1 agrees at 11 bases. This CDR3 contains 18 residues. Looked up from germline, CDR1 is SGHNT and CDR2 is YYREEE (reference sequence). The V gene end was trimmed by 3 bases and the J gene end by 2 bases; junction bases not matched to a gene: 7. For the CDR3, the DNA is TGTGCCAGCAGCTCCGACCGGACAGGGGGCCCTGGGGCCAACGTCCTGACTTTC. It translates to CASSSDRTGGPGANVLTF.

The rearrangement uses TRBV27 and TRBJ1-3; 9 positions agree with TRBD1. The CDR3 is 15 amino acids. Germline lookup yields CDR1 MNHEY and CDR2 SMNVEV (reference sequence). The ends lost 8 bases at V and 0 bases at J; junction bases unmatched: 5. CDR3 in amino acids: CASSPGQGSGNTIYF. The CDR3 DNA reads as TGTGCCAGCTCGCCGGGACAGGGCTCTGGAAACACCATATATTTT.

The V gene is TRBV24-1, the J gene TRBJ2-7; 8 positions match TRBD1. There are 13 residues in the CDR3. Unmatched junction bases numbered 5, after V lost 9 bases and J lost 2 bases. From germline, CDR1 is KGHDR and CDR2 SFDVKD. This CDR3 is CATGQGGTYEQYF. In DNA, the CDR3 is TGTGCCACCGGACAGGGCGGAACCTACGAGCAGTACTTC.

The chain carries TRBV27 and TRBJ1-6; tentatively, D is TRBD1 (5 bases). Germline loops: CDR1 MNHEY, CDR2 SMNVEV (reference sequence). The V and J ends lost 8 bases and 7 bases respectively, with 15 bases between them. CDR3 size: 14 residues. CDR3 sequence: CASRVDSYNSPLHF. The CDR3, as DNA: TGTGCCAGCCGGGTAGACAGTTACAATTCACCCCTCCACTTT.

V is TRBV7-9 and J is TRBJ1-6, with D hard to call. CDR1 and CDR2 from the germline V gene are SEHNR and FQNEAQ (reference sequence). The CDR3 has 13 residues. V was shortened by 5 bases and J by 10 bases, with 12 bases between the two germline ends. Written as DNA, the CDR3 is TGTGCCAGCAGCCGCTCGGTTGCCTCACCCCTCCACTTT. Protein sequence: CASSRSVASPLHF.

The rearrangement links TRBV10-3 to TRBJ2-3; 11 bases agree with TRBD2. V shed 2 bases, J shed 14 bases, and the junction held 6 bases outside the gene matches. CDR1 and CDR2 (germline): ENHRY, SYGVKD. This CDR3 contains 13 residues. The CDR3 here is CAISENTSGGVYF. For the CDR3, the DNA is TGTGCCATCAGTGAGAATACTAGCGGGGGTGTGTATTTT.

This sequence joins TRBV11-2 and TRBJ2-3; TRBD2 agrees at 10 bases. CDR3 length equals 19 residues. V lost 2 bases, J lost 0 bases, and 11 bases stayed unmatched. Germline assignment: CDR1 SGHAT and CDR2 FQNNGV. The CDR3 loop is CASSLFGWTSGASTDTQYF. As DNA, the CDR3 is TGTGCCAGCAGCTTATTCGGCTGGACTAGCGGAGCTAGCACAGATACGCAGTATTTT.

The genes are TRBV19 and TRBJ1-6; D remains unclear. This CDR3 comprises 14 residues. CDR1 is LNHDA and CDR2 is SQIVND in the germline V gene (reference sequence). The ends were cut back, 4 bases at V and 6 bases at J, with 10 bases in the middle. The chain's CDR3 is CASSTLTSNSPLHF. CDR3 bases: TGTGCCAGTAGTACCCTAACGAGTAATTCACCCCTCCACTTT.

V is TRBV23-1 and J is TRBJ1-4; 9 nucleotides agree with TRBD1. TRBV23-1 is flagged as an ORF with uncertain function. The CDR3 spans 19 residues. V lost 1 base and J lost 0; bases outside the gene matches: 9. The CDR3 DNA reads TGCGCCAGCAGTCAATGGGGGACAGGGTCGATAGCAACTAATGAAAAACTGTTTTTT. It encodes CASSQWGTGSIATNEKLFF.

The J gene is TRBJ1-2, the V gene TRBV7-2, with D possibly matching TRBD1 (6 bases). The CDR3 runs to 14 residues. Looked up from germline, CDR1 is SGHTA and CDR2 is FQGNSA. V gave up 1 base and J gave up 7 bases, with 13 bases separating them. The CDR3, as DNA: TGTGCCAGCAGCTTAGGTCGGGGGGCGGGTGGCTACACCTTC. Translated, it gives CASSLGRGAGGYTF.

This clone was seen just once. The V and J genes are TRBV19 and TRBJ2-3; D is possibly TRBD1 (5 bases). Germline assignment: CDR1 LNHDA and CDR2 SQIVND (reference sequence). Trimming shortened V by 6 bases and J by 4 bases, and 8 bases separated the two germline ends. The CDR3 is 12 amino acids. The CDR3 loop reads CASRTGADTQYF. DNA of the CDR3: TGTGCCAGTAGAACAGGTGCAGATACGCAGTATTTT.

The chain employs TRBV5-4 and TRBJ1-3, with D possibly being TRBD1 (6 bases). The CDR3 is 19 residues long. V was pared by 0 bases and J by 0 bases, with 19 bases between. Per the germline V gene, CDR1 is SGHNT and CDR2 is YYREEE (reference sequence). The CDR3 region is CASSLGGSGGPSSGNTIYF. CDR3 bases: TGTGCCAGCAGCTTGGGGGGGTCGGGGGGCCCAAGCTCTGGAAACACCATATATTTT. The complete variable domain, with remaining parts taken from reference TRBV5-4 and TRBJ1-3, reads ETGVTQSPTHLIKTRGQQVTLRCSSQSGHNTVSWYQQALGQGPQFIFQYYREEENGRGNFPPRFSGLQFPNYSSELNVNALELDDSALYLCASSLGGSGGPSSGNTIYFGEGSWLTVV.

The chain employs TRBV5-8 and TRBJ1-5; 9 nucleotides agree with TRBD1. The CDR3 runs to 14 residues. Trimming took 5 bases from V and 4 from J; bases not matched to a gene: 4. Per the germline V gene, CDR1 is SGHTS and CDR2 is YDEGEE. The CDR3 bases are TGTGCCAGCAGGGGACAGGGTTCAAATCAGCCCCAGCATTTT. Protein product: CASRGQGSNQPQHF. The full variable domain, in which reference TRBV5-8 and TRBJ1-5 provide the parts outside the CDR3, is EAGVTQSPTHLIKTRGQQATLRCSPISGHTSVYWYQQALGLGLQFLLWYDEGEERNRGNFPPRFSGRQFPNYSSELNVNALELEDSALYLCASRGQGSNQPQHFGDGTRLSIL.

The chain uses TRBV4-2 and TRBJ1-2; D unclear. Germline V CDR1 and CDR2: LGHNA, YNFKEQ. Trimming stripped 0 bases from V and 2 bases from J, with 7 bases between. The CDR3 spans 14 residues. The CDR3 DNA is TGTGCCAGCAGCCAAGATGAGGGCAACTATGGCTACACCTTC. Translated: CASSQDEGNYGYTF.

V is TRBV5-4 and J is TRBJ2-1; 8 positions agree with TRBD2. Germline lookup yields CDR1 SGHNT and CDR2 YYREEE (reference sequence). CDR3 length: 15 amino acids. V gave up 1 base and J gave up 1 base; unmatched junction bases: 1. CDR3 sequence reads: CASSLPGGSYNEQFF. CDR3 sequence (DNA): TGTGCCAGCAGCTTGCCGGGGGGGTCCTACAATGAGCAGTTCTTC.

The rearrangement uses TRBV7-8 and TRBJ1-4, with a tentative D call TRBD1 (5 bases). Trimming stripped 1 base from V and 8 bases from J, with 11 bases between. The CDR3 totals 14 residues. Germline V gene sequence: CDR1 SGHVS, CDR2 FQNEAQ. In DNA, the CDR3 is TGTGCCAGCAGCTTAGGGGGCGTGTGGGAAAAACTGTTTTTT. As protein: CASSLGGVWEKLFF.

Notes on this clone: This could be a read error, since a much larger clone is one nucleotide away. The V gene is TRBV7-9, the J gene TRBJ1-2; D may be TRBD1 (5 bases). Deletions cut 5 bases from V and 4 bases from J, with 11 bases between. CDR3 length: 13 residues. The germline V gene encodes CDR1 SEHNR and CDR2 FQNEAQ (reference sequence). CDR3 region: CASSPRQFYGYTF. The DNA for the CDR3 is TGTGCCAGCAGCCCCAGACAGTTCTATGGCTACACCTTC.

The J gene is TRBJ1-2, the V gene TRBV5-4; 9 positions match TRBD1. Trimming took 4 bases from V and 2 from J; bases not matched to a gene: 3. The germline gives CDR1 SGHNT, CDR2 YYREEE (reference sequence). The CDR3 totals 14 residues. The chain's CDR3 is CASSADRGNYGYTF. CDR3 nucleotide sequence: TGTGCCAGCAGCGCGGACAGGGGAAACTATGGCTACACCTTC.

This chain connects TRBV29-1 to TRBJ1-2; D is uncertain. V was cut by 0 bases and J by 1 base, with 9 bases left in between. Germline CDR1 SQVTM, CDR2 ANQGSEA. CDR3 length: 14 amino acids. CDR3 protein: CSVEDPRVNYGYTF. The CDR3 nucleotides are TGCAGCGTTGAAGATCCGCGGGTTAACTATGGCTACACCTTC.

On this clone itself: The identical CDR3 is also encoded by other nucleotide sequences in the sample. The CDR3 DNA follows: TGTGCCAGCAGCGTAGGAGCGGGGGGACCCAATGAGCAGTTCTTC. Protein: CASSVGAGGPNEQFF. This chain uses TRBV9 with TRBJ2-1; 9 nucleotides agree with TRBD2. Germline V gives CDR1 SGDLS, CDR2 YYNGEE. The CDR3 consists of 15 residues. V gave up 0 bases and J gave up 6 bases; unmatched junction bases: 4.

This clone was counted a few times. The chain is built from TRBV7-9 and TRBJ2-7; 9 bases align to TRBD1. The germline V gene encodes CDR1 SEHNR and CDR2 FQNEAQ (reference sequence). Germline trimming cut 3 bases from V and 6 bases from J; bases unmatched to any gene: 6. This CDR3 is built from 14 residues. The CDR3 reads CASSFPGQGVEQYF. The CDR3 DNA follows: TGTGCCAGCAGCTTTCCGGGACAGGGCGTCGAGCAGTACTTC.

This clone came up once. The chain carries TRBV18 and TRBJ1-1, with D tentatively TRBD1 (5 bases). In germline, CDR1 is KGHSH, CDR2 LQKENI. CDR3 length: 16 residues. Deletions cut 2 bases from V and 2 bases from J, with 15 bases between. CDR3 sequence: CASSPRQYRGNTEAFF. The CDR3 coding sequence is TGTGCCAGCTCACCAAGACAGTATAGGGGCAACACTGAAGCTTTCTTT.

The chain recombines TRBV19 with TRBJ2-2; 7 nucleotides agree with TRBD2. Trimming at V came to 4 bases and at J to 7 bases, leaving 12 bases not matched to a gene. CDR1 and CDR2 from the germline V gene are LNHDA and SQIVND (reference sequence). CDR3 length: 16 residues. The CDR3 DNA reads as TGTGCCAGTAGTACCCGACTAGCTCCCCAGGTCGGGGAGCTGTTTTTT. This translates into CASSTRLAPQVGELFF.